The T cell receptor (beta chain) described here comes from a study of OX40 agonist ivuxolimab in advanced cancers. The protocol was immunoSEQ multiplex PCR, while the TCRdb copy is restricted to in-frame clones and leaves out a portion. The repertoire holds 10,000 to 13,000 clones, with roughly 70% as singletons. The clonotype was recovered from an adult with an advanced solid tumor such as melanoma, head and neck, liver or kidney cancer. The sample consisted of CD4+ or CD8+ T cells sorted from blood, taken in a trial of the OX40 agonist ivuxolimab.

Here the CDR3 reads CASSMTDTQYF. CDR3 nucleotide sequence: TGTGCCAGCAGCATGACAGATACGCAGTATTTT. This rearrangement joins TRBV5-6 to TRBJ2-3; the D is unclear. CDR3 size: 11 residues. Trimming left V 4 bases short and J 3 bases short, with 3 bases between. Germline V CDR1 and CDR2: SGHDT, YYEEEE.